This record covers a single T cell receptor beta chain. This entry is derived from a study of cytomegalovirus exposure and HLA in healthy donors. With 60 Vbeta and 13 Jbeta primers, the PCR was carried out. TCRdb keeps only in-frame clones here, not all; method: immunoSEQ multiplex PCR. The sample has a few hundred thousand clones, just under 85% seen once. CDR1 and CDR2 from the germline V gene are MRHNA and SNTAGT. The CDR3 is 17 amino acids. Trimming took 6 bases from V and 1 from J; bases not matched to a gene: 13. The sample was PBMCs. This chain joins TRBV6-4 and TRBJ2-3, with 7 positions matching TRBD1. This clonotype originated in a middle-aged woman in good health and CMV-seronegative. DNA of the CDR3: TGTGCCAGCAGCCCCGGGACAGCCTTCCTTGGCACAGATACGCAGTATTTT. It translates to CASSPGTAFLGTDTQYF.